The 10 T cell receptor beta chains below all came from one sample that was sequenced in a study of T cells expressing NK-cell markers. From the 5' RACE reads, TCRdb lists one entry per CDR3 protein and no DNA. This table lists approximately 460,000 distinct CDR3 sequences. The sample consisted of blood T cells: a sorted CD56 or NKG2C T cell subset, CD4+ or CD8+ T cells, or bulk PBMC T cells (not recorded which). All receptors come from a woman aged 18 to 69 in good health.

The chain uses TRBV5-1 and TRBJ1-1; the TCRdb call, TRBD1, lacks DNA for checking. From germline, CDR1 is SGHRS and CDR2 YFSETQ. The CDR3 length is 14 residues. CDR3 residues: CASSADNSNTEAFF.

The chain employs TRBV5-1 and TRBJ2-1. The CDR3 has 14 amino acids. CDR1 and CDR2 (germline): SGHRS, YFSETQ. CDR3 in amino acids: CASSFFLSYNEQFF.

The rearrangement uses TRBV5-4 and TRBJ1-6; TCRdb designates TRBD1, a call that cannot be tested without DNA. Germline lookup yields CDR1 SGHNT and CDR2 YYREEE (reference sequence). CDR3 length: 14 amino acids. This chain's CDR3 is CASSYRDRASPLHF.

The chain joins TRBV5-1 to TRBJ2-5; TCRdb reports TRBD1, a call that lacks DNA to check it against. CDR1 and CDR2 (germline): SGHRS, YFSETQ. This CDR3 is 13 amino acids long. The CDR3 loop is CASDGGGEETQYF. Looking up the rest from reference TRBV5-1 and TRBJ2-5 gives the full variable domain: KAGVTQTPRYLIKTRGQQVTLSCSPISGHRSVSWYQQTPGQGLQFLFEYFSETQRNKGNFPGRFSGRQFSNSRSEMNVSTLELGDSALYLCASDGGGEETQYFGPGTRLLVL.

CDR3 sequence reads: CASRGLEGYTF. V usage is TRBV10-2 and J usage is TRBJ1-2. The CDR3 runs to 11 residues. Germline-derived CDR1 and CDR2 are WSHSY and SAAADI.

The V and J genes are TRBV5-6 and TRBJ1-2; TCRdb calls TRBD1, which cannot be checked without DNA. This CDR3 comprises 13 residues. Looked up from germline, CDR1 is SGHDT and CDR2 is YYEEEE. This chain's CDR3 is CASIPHRGDGYTF.

V gene TRBV6-1 combines with J gene TRBJ1-5. This CDR3 spans 14 amino acids. Germline V gene data show CDR1 as MNHNS and CDR2 as SASEGT. The CDR3 reads CASTEGRVSQPQHF.

The chain links TRBV25-1 to TRBJ2-7; the TCRdb call, TRBD2, lacks DNA for checking. The CDR3 is made up of 16 amino acids. Germline V gene data show CDR1 as MGHDK and CDR2 as SYGVNS. CDR3 region: CASSEGLAANSYEQYF.

The chain links TRBV20-1 to TRBJ1-1. Germline V gene data show CDR1 as DFQATT and CDR2 as SNEGSKA (reference sequence). The length of the CDR3 is 16 residues. This chain's CDR3 is CSARNLHVGADTEAFF.

This rearrangement joins TRBV11-2 to TRBJ2-5; there is no DNA to check the TCRdb D call of TRBD2. The germline V gene has CDR1 SGHAT and CDR2 FQNNGV. This CDR3 is 15 amino acids long. CDR3 loop: CASSTGTSGRETQYF.